This T cell receptor (beta chain) derives from a study of cytomegalovirus exposure and HLA in healthy donors. Study-wide results and caveats: Productive status was seen about 90% or about 30% of the time for most TCR beta V segments in an earlier analysis.

PCR primers comprised 60 Vbeta and 13 Jbeta primers. Sequencing was performed with immunoSEQ multiplex PCR; in TCRdb, only in-frame clones are kept and a portion is missing. The table lists about 63,000 clones, around 73% of them singletons. Concerning this clone: What it binds is unknown.

The receptor was isolated from a man in his fifties in good health and CMV-seronegative. Material for sequencing was PBMCs.

CDR3 in amino acids: CASSIRQNTDTQYF. Written as DNA, the CDR3 is TGTGCCAGTAGTATCCGTCAGAACACAGATACGCAGTATTTT. The chain couples TRBV19 to TRBJ2-3; D remains ambiguous. Per the germline V gene, CDR1 is LNHDA and CDR2 is SQIVND (reference sequence). Trimming shortened V by 3 bases and J by 2 bases, and 9 bases separated the two germline ends. There are 14 residues in the CDR3.